This T cell receptor beta chain is drawn from a study of OX40 agonist ivuxolimab in advanced cancers. This clone occurred once. Method: immunoSEQ multiplex PCR; TCRdb's copy keeps in-frame clones and lacks some. The profile shows 74,000 or so clones, over 85% of them singletons. CDR1 is MDHEN, CDR2 SYDVKM, per germline. The CDR3 runs 15 residues. The sample consisted of CD4+ or CD8+ T cells sorted from blood, taken in a trial of the OX40 agonist ivuxolimab. The sequence was obtained from an adult with an advanced solid tumor such as melanoma, head and neck, liver or kidney cancer. The genes are TRBV28 and TRBJ2-5; D is ambiguous. The J call may be in error: the DNA end matches TRBJ2-7 better. CDR3 residues: CASSLEGLLGNEQYF. The CDR3, as DNA: TGTGCCAGCAGTTTAGAAGGTCTCTTGGGAAACGAGCAGTACTTC.